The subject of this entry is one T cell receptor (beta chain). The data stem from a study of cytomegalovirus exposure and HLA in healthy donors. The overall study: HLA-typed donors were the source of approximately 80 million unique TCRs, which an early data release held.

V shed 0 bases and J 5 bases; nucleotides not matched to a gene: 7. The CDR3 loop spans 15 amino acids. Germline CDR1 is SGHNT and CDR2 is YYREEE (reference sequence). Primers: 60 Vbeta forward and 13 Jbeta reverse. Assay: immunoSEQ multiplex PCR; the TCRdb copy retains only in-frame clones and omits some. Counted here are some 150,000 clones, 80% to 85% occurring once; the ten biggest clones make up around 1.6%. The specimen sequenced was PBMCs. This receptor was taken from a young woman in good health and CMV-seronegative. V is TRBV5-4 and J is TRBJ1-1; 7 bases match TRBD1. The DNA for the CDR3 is TGTGCCAGCAGCTTGGACTCAGGGGGGAGGACTGAAGCTTTCTTT. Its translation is CASSLDSGGRTEAFF.